This TCR beta chain is drawn from a study of patients and donors after allogeneic stem cell transplantation. TCRdb reprocessed the RT-PCR reads with MiXCR, giving one entry per CDR3 protein. This repertoire shows about 960,000 distinct CDR3 sequences, roughly 17% found once; its top ten account for about 6%. The table lists this clonotype with many counts. J gave up 8 bases and V 6 bases, and 12 bases lay outside the gene matches. The CDR3 is made up of 15 amino acids. Source material: blood, either unsorted or a sorted T cell fraction (not recorded which). The receptor was derived from a human donor who was either an allogeneic HSCT recipient or a stem cell or donor lymphocyte infusion donor (not recorded which). It is not recorded whose cells these are; they may come from a transplant donor. V is TRBV12-3 or TRBV12-4 and J is TRBJ2-4; TRBD1 aligns across 8 bases. The CDR3 DNA reads as TGTGCCAGCAGCCCTCCCTGGACAGGGATAGACATTCAGTACTTC. Translated, it gives CASSPPWTGIDIQYF.